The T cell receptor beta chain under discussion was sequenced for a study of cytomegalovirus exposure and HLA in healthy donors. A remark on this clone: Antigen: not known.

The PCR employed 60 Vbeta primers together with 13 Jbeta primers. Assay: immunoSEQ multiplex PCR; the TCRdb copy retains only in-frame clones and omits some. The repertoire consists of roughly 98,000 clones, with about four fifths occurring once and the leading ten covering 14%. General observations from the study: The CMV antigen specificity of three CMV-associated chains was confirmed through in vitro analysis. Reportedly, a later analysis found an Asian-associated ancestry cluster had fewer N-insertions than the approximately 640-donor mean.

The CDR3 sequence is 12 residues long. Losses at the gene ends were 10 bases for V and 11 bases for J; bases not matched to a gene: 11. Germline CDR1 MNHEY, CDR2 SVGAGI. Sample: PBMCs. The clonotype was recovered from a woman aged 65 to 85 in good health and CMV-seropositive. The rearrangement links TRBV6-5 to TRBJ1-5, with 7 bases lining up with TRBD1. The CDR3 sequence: CATLQGRSAQHF. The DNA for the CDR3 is TGTGCCACTTTACAGGGGCGATCAGCCCAGCATTTT.